This T cell receptor (beta chain) was sequenced during a study of radiation and T cells in renal cell carcinoma. Background on the study: Nephrectomy followed 15 Gy stereotactic body radiation by 4 weeks.

Time point: blood 2 weeks post-SBRT. Documented treatment: 15 Gy SBRT to primary tumor, nephrectomy 4 weeks later. Trimming pared 7 bases from V and 0 bases from J, leaving 9 bases between. The CDR3 consists of 14 residues. Germline lookup yields CDR1 ENHRY and CDR2 SYGVKD. Only in-frame clones appear in the TCRdb table, and some are missing; sequencing was by immunoSEQ multiplex PCR. The data hold some 70,000 clones, with more than 75% observed a single time. A note on this clone: Its antigen is still unknown.

Findings of the study overall: In blood, top tumor clones expanded by 2 weeks, shrinking by 4. Pretreatment tumor biopsies were lacking, so baseline clonotypes are unknown.

Sequencing used blood, obtained from a patient whose treatment included radiotherapy and nephrectomy. This receptor was taken from a man between 60 and 75 years old with renal cell carcinoma. The genes are TRBV10-3 and TRBJ2-2; tentative D call: TRBD2 (5 bases). CDR3 region: CAIKGGSNTGELFF. The CDR3 coding sequence is TGTGCCATCAAGGGCGGGTCGAACACCGGGGAGCTGTTTTTT.